This T cell receptor (beta chain) derives from a study of technical replicates of blood from a handful of donors. Here immunoSEQ multiplex PCR was the method, and the copy in TCRdb shows in-frame clones only, minus some. The table lists more than 65,000 clones, 96% of them singletons. The J segment lost 0 bases and the V segment lost 4 bases, leaving 8 bases of the junction unmatched. The CDR3 length is 16 residues. CDR1 and CDR2 from the germline V gene are MNHNS and SASEGT. The sequenced material came from T cells isolated from PBMCs. This TCR came from a human donor in good health. This sequence joins TRBV6-1 and TRBJ1-1, with 7 bases lining up with TRBD1. The CDR3 region has the DNA TGTGCCAGCAGTGTAGGAGGGGGCTTTGTGAACACTGAAGCTTTCTTT. Amino acid sequence: CASSVGGGFVNTEAFF.